This TCR beta chain was recorded in a study of CD4 T cells in relation to SARS-CoV-2 and coronaviruses. Study observations and caveats: Roughly three fifths of donors had memory CD4+ clonotypes crossrecognizing SARS-CoV-2 and common cold coronavirus spike.

The germline gives CDR1 SEHNR, CDR2 FQNEAQ (reference sequence). Trimming shortened V by 4 bases and J by 7 bases, and 11 bases separated the two germline ends. The CDR3 covers 14 residues. Turning to this clone: Its matching antigen is unknown.

The data were produced by immunoSEQ multiplex PCR, yet TCRdb's version contains in-frame clones alone and is incomplete. Here the sample spans about 38,000 clones, approximately 87% being singletons. V gene TRBV7-9 combines with J gene TRBJ1-6; the D gene is possibly TRBD1 (6 bases). Input material: memory CD4+ T cells from PBMCs. The clonotype originates from an adult with COVID-19. CDR3 coding DNA: TGTGCCAGCAGCTCCGAGGGGGGAAATTCACCCCTCCACTTT. Its protein is CASSSEGGNSPLHF.